This T cell receptor (beta chain) was observed in a study of T cell repertoires in cytomegalovirus infection. Overall study context: The public TCR beta signatures pointed to both CMV infection and matching HLA type. The study's findings and limits: In two of eight donors, the top clonotype was HLA-C-restricted CMV-specific.

As to this clonotype: Its target is unknown.

MiXCR was run by TCRdb on the reads, yielding one entry per CDR3 protein. The sample carries roughly 180,000 distinct CDR3 sequences, about 17% recorded once. V trimming: 0 bases; J trimming: 5 bases; junction bases outside the gene matches: 6. The length of the CDR3 is 15 residues. CDR1 and CDR2 (germline): MGHRA, YSYEKL. Sample: CD8+ T cells from PBMCs. J is TRBJ1-2 and V is TRBV4-1; TRBD1 matches at 7 bases. The clonotype originates from a human donor in good health (CMV status not recorded). Some clones in this sample may be carry-over from other donors' samples. Here the CDR3 reads CASSQDGGQTYGYTF. CDR3 nucleotides: TGCGCCAGCAGCCAAGATGGGGGACAGACTTATGGCTACACCTTC.